Each of the 17 T cell receptor beta chains below was sequenced from the same sample in a study of a mutant IDH1 vaccine in newly diagnosed glioma. Time point meaning: baseline, week 1 (first vaccination visit). As for treatment: pre-vaccination baseline after standard-of-care therapy. Generated by immunoSEQ multiplex PCR, the TCRdb table keeps only in-frame clones and is missing some. Of roughly 38,000 clones listed, roughly 89% were seen once; the top ten hold under 20%. Sequences were derived from PBMCs, sampled from a glioma patient treated with radiotherapy, temozolomide or both. The receptors here all came from a man aged 18 to 35 with glioma.

With respect to this clone: Sequence at one end of the junction differs from germline and may be a read error. V and J are TRBV5-8 and TRBJ1-2; D possibly corresponds to TRBD1 (6 bases). CDR1 is SGHTS and CDR2 is YDEGEE in the germline V gene. The CDR3 is 11 amino acids. The CDR3 DNA reads as TGTGCCAGCAGCTTGGATGGACAGAGTGTATTC. It codes for CASSLDGQSVF.

V gene TRBV9 combines with J gene TRBJ1-1; D ambiguous. Germline V gives CDR1 SGDLS, CDR2 YYNGEE. The CDR3 sequence is 15 residues long. V lost 0 bases to trimming and J lost 1 base, with 10 bases between them. The CDR3 reads CASSVERTQNTEAFF. The CDR3 DNA reads TGTGCCAGCAGCGTAGAACGGACTCAGAACACTGAAGCTTTCTTT.

This clone showed up just once. The chain combines TRBV5-4 with TRBJ1-6; D gene unclear. The CDR3 length is 16 residues. Germline V gene lookup returns CDR1 SGHNT and CDR2 YYREEE (reference sequence). Trimming stripped 4 bases from V and 0 bases from J, with 11 bases between. The CDR3 sequence: CASSQIQSSYNSPLHF. The CDR3, as DNA: TGTGCCAGCAGCCAGATACAGAGCTCCTATAATTCACCCCTCCACTTT.

This clone has just a few counts. The rearrangement uses TRBV5-5 and TRBJ1-2, with a possible D match to TRBD1 (6 bases). V was trimmed by 4 bases and J by 4 bases, leaving 17 bases between them. This CDR3 has 15 residues. Germline V gene sequence: CDR1 SGHKS, CDR2 YYEKEE (reference sequence). The CDR3 reads CASSAGTWTAYGYTF. CDR3 coding DNA: TGTGCCAGCAGCGCTGGTACGTGGACAGCCTATGGCTACACCTTC.

The chain uses TRBV4-3 and TRBJ1-1; D unresolved. The CDR3 is 14 amino acids. V dropped 4 bases and J dropped 6 bases, with 15 bases sitting between them. Germline V CDR1 and CDR2: LGHNA, YSLEER. The CDR3 bases are TGCGCCAGCAGCCTCCGGCCCGGTGGCGCTGAAGCTTTCTTT. Translating gives CASSLRPGGAEAFF.

This clone appeared once. The V call is TRBV5-1, the J call TRBJ1-1; D remains ambiguous. Germline lookup yields CDR1 SGHRS and CDR2 YFSETQ. The CDR3 loop spans 14 amino acids. The V end lost 0 bases, the J end lost 3 bases, and 9 bases lay between the germline ends. The CDR3 coding sequence is TGCGCCAGCAGCTTGGCGGTCGGAGACACTGAAGCTTTCTTT. Protein: CASSLAVGDTEAFF.

V usage is TRBV4-1 and J usage is TRBJ2-7; D is perhaps TRBD1 (6 bases). Trimming pared 4 bases from V and 2 bases from J, leaving 21 bases between. From germline, CDR1 is MGHRA and CDR2 YSYEKL. The CDR3 extends over 17 amino acids. The CDR3 DNA follows: TGCGCCAGCAGCCGTCTTACGGGTCCAGGGGACACCTACGAGCAGTACTTC. Translation gives CASSRLTGPGDTYEQYF.

This chain uses TRBV15 with TRBJ2-7; D is perhaps TRBD1 (7 bases). Germline V CDR1 and CDR2: LNHNV, YYDKDF (reference sequence). The ends were cut back, 5 bases at V and 2 bases at J, with 13 bases in the middle. The CDR3 is made up of 14 amino acids. In nucleotides, the CDR3 is TGTGCCACCAGCGCGGCCAGGGGGGCCTACGAGCAGTACTTC. Translation gives CATSAARGAYEQYF.

This rearrangement joins TRBV6-6 to TRBJ1-5; D is uncertain. Deletions cut 5 bases from V and 5 bases from J, with 10 bases between. This CDR3 spans 13 amino acids. Per germline, CDR1 MNHNY and CDR2 SVGAGI (reference sequence). CDR3 amino acids: CASSATWDQPQHF. CDR3 DNA sequence: TGTGCCAGCAGTGCCACGTGGGATCAGCCCCAGCATTTT.

V is TRBV15 and J is TRBJ1-1; D is ambiguous. Trimming stripped 4 bases from V and 2 bases from J, with 14 bases between. This CDR3 region has 15 residues. Germline CDR1 is LNHNV and CDR2 is YYDKDF (reference sequence). This CDR3 is CATSKPVDTNTEAFF. CDR3 DNA: TGTGCCACCAGCAAACCGGTCGACACTAACACTGAAGCTTTCTTT.

This chain uses TRBV25-1 with TRBJ2-1; 12 positions agree with TRBD2. V trimming: 5 bases; J trimming: 6 bases; junction bases outside the gene matches: 2. The CDR3 totals 14 residues. The germline gives CDR1 MGHDK, CDR2 SYGVNS. CDR3 protein: CASSRLAGANEQFF. The DNA of the CDR3 is TGTGCCAGCAGTCGACTAGCGGGGGCCAATGAGCAGTTCTTC.

This chain connects TRBV29-1 to TRBJ2-5, with 7 nucleotides matching TRBD2. There are 13 residues in the CDR3. Germline CDR1 SQVTM, CDR2 ANQGSEA. V lost 3 bases to trimming and J lost 4 bases; unmatched junction nucleotides: 5. The CDR3 is CSVEGGRGETQYF. CDR3 sequence (DNA): TGCAGCGTTGAGGGCGGGAGAGGAGAGACCCAGTACTTC.

The J gene is TRBJ2-7, the V gene TRBV9; no firm D call. V shed 2 bases and J shed 1 base, with 1 base lying between them. Germline lookup yields CDR1 SGDLS and CDR2 YYNGEE. The CDR3 sequence is 11 residues long. CDR3 loop: CASSVSYEQYF. CDR3 nucleotide sequence: TGTGCCAGCAGCGTTTCCTACGAGCAGTACTTC.

This clone was picked up one time. The chain carries TRBV6-6 and TRBJ1-2; no firm D call. The V end was cut by 6 bases, the J end by 6 bases, with 14 bases between. This CDR3 contains 13 residues. Germline CDR1 MNHNY, CDR2 SVGAGI (reference sequence). DNA for the CDR3: TGTGCCAGCAGCCCGCCTTTGTGGGATGGCTACACCTTC. Amino acid sequence: CASSPPLWDGYTF.

The chain couples TRBV6-1 to TRBJ2-3; TRBD2 might be the D (6 bases). V dropped 1 base and J dropped 4 bases, with 12 bases sitting between them. The length of the CDR3 is 15 residues. Germline V gives CDR1 MNHNS, CDR2 SASEGT. The CDR3 sequence is CASSEGGSGPDTQYF. The CDR3 nucleotides are TGTGCCAGCAGTGAAGGGGGTAGCGGCCCAGATACGCAGTATTTT.

This sequence joins TRBV7-2 and TRBJ1-4, with TRBD1 matching 8 bases. V lost 5 bases, J lost 5 bases, and 7 bases stayed unmatched. The CDR3 is 15 residues long. Germline-derived CDR1 and CDR2 are SGHTA and FQGNSA. CDR3 protein: CASSPNRGFNEKLFF. The CDR3 DNA follows: TGTGCCAGCAGCCCCAACAGGGGGTTCAATGAAAAACTGTTTTTT.

The chain is built from TRBV21-1 and TRBJ2-7. TRBV21-1 is noted as a pseudogene. The CDR3 loop spans 14 amino acids. The CDR3 loop reads CASRVPRPHYEQYF. DNA for the CDR3: TGTGCCAGCAGGGTTCCCCGCCCCCATTACGAGCAGTACTTC.